This note documents a single T cell receptor beta chain sequence. Its antigen remains unknown. The CDR3 runs 13 residues. The V and J ends lost 7 bases and 3 bases respectively, with 11 bases between them. This specimen comes from a study of T cell repertoires in cytomegalovirus infection. From the reads, TCRdb called clonotypes with MiXCR, one entry per CDR3 protein. Here the sample spans 310,000 or so distinct CDR3 sequences, 25% being singletons. This sequence was found in a human donor in good health (CMV status not recorded). Some clones in this sample may be carry-over from other donors' samples. The J gene is TRBJ2-3, the V gene TRBV12-3 or TRBV12-4; a weak D match, TRBD1 (6 bases). The specimen comprised cultured PBMCs, sampled from culture after CMV antigen stimulation. CDR3 in amino acids: CASKTGLTDTQYF. The CDR3 DNA sequence: TGTGCCAGCAAAACAGGGTTGACAGATACGCAGTATTTT.